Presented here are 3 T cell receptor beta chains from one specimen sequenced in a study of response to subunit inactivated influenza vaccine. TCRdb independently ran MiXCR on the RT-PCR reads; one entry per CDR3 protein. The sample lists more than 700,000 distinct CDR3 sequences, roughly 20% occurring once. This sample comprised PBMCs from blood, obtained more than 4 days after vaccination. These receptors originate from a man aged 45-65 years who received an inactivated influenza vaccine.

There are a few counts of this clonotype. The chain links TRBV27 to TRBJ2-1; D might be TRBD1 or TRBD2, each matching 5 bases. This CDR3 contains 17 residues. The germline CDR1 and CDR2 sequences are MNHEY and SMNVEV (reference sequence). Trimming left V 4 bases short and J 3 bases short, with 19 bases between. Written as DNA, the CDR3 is TGTGCCAGCAGTTACGGGTTTGGGTGGGGGAGCTACAATGAGCAGTTCTTC. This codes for CASSYGFGWGSYNEQFF.

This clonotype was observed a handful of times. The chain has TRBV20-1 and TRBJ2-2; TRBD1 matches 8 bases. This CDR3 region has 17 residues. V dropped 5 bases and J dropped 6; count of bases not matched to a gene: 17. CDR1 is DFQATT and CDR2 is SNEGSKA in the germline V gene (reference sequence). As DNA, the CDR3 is TGCAGTGCTGATATATTGAACGGACAGGGATTTTCCGGGGAGCTGTTTTTT. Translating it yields CSADILNGQGFSGELFF.

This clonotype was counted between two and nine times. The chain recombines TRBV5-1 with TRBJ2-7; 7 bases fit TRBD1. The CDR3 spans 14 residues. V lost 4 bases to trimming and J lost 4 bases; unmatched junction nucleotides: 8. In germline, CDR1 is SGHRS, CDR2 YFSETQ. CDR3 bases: TGCGCCAGCAGCGCGACCGGGACAGAATACGAGCAGTACTTC. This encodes CASSATGTEYEQYF.